This T cell receptor beta chain was found in a study of shared clonotypes between healthy human individuals (dated by TCRdb to about 2020). Regarding the complete study: Two women and three men aged 18 to 49 years were included in the cohort. For each donor, three plates each were used for CD4 naive and CD4 memory, two plates were used for CD8 naive, and one plate was used for CD8 memory. To estimate repertoire size and how much clonotype sharing occurs between individuals, the study deeply sequenced the blood TCR repertoires of five healthy adults. Different laboratories and diverse techniques were used to prepare libraries and sequence TCR repertoires, to increase sequencing depth and limit assay-specific biases. Between about 0.9 and 9 billion PBMCs per donor were obtained by leukapheresis. What the study reported, not specific to this receptor: Estimated clonotype richness was generally larger for naive than for memory subsets. When a few donors were compared, the shared fraction of clonotypes was around 5.1% for naive CD4, around 4% for naive CD8, roughly 2.5% for memory CD4, and less than 0.5% for memory CD8. Pairwise subsampling led to the expectation that sequencing depth would affect the degree of clonotype sharing among donors. Clonotypes shared by all four sorted-subset donors showed higher generation probabilities than non-shared clonotypes. Because the study included a small number of donors, the genetic and exposure-history diversity represented was limited. Even with the large sequencing depth, rarefaction of the sorted-subset datasets indicated that sequencing was incomplete. Only blood was sampled, and tissue TCR repertoires likely differ from those in blood.

CD8 naive samples were obtained by positive selection for CCR7 among CD45RO-negative cells, yielding a CD45RA+CCR7+ population from which TemRA cells were excluded. The donors were healthy, HIV-negative adults with no recently reported acute infections or vaccinations. All donors were Caucasian adults living in Nashville, Tennessee, USA. Blood was obtained by leukapheresis, after which PBMCs were separated by Ficoll-Histopaque density gradient centrifugation and cryopreserved in liquid nitrogen vapor phase. Analytical flow cytometry was used to check the purity and quantity of every magnetically sorted T cell population. Genomic DNA was isolated from each sorted fraction and quantified by UV absorbance on a Nanodrop 2000c. As concerns this clone: The antigen it binds to is not known. No clone much larger than this one lies a single base away; base qualities are absent.

The germline V gene (reference sequence) gives CDR1 as SEHNR and CDR2 as FQNEAQ. After removal of 5 bases from V and 4 bases from J, the junction retains 8 bases not matched to a gene. Spanning cysteine to phenylalanine, the CDR3 consists of 15 amino acids. The only DNA kept is the CDR3, 45 bases in frame from the first base. TCR CDR3 regions were amplified from genomic DNA by multiplex PCR using the deep immunoSEQ assay. For each cell subset, the extracted genomic DNA was distributed evenly across all wells of several immunoSEQ 96-well plates, and each plate served as one replicate. For sorted subsets, about 210 ng of genomic DNA, equivalent to 25,000 to 35,000 T cell genomes, went into each replicate PCR. Purified libraries were measured with a Qubit 3.0 fluorometer, size-checked on a Bioanalyzer 2100, and measured again with the KAPA Library Quantification kit. Each immunoSEQ 96-well plate was sequenced on its own single-read 150-cycle Illumina NextSeq 550 flow cell. The paper's processing steps were these. Because only junctional sequences without quality scores were contained in the immunoSEQ output, filtering matching that applied to full-length reads could not be performed. Sequences were annotated with PyIR, a Python wrapper for IgBLAST v1.9, using IMGT germline references to assign V/J genes and CDR3. Reads were filtered out if the reads had weak V/J assignments (E-value above 1e-6), no CDR3, stop codons, out-of-frame junctions, or ambiguous translated residues. A V3J clonotype was defined by an identical inferred V gene, J gene, and CDR3 amino acid sequence. Percentage overlap between repertoires was computed as shared unique clonotypes divided by the size of the smaller repertoire. Repertoire richness was assessed with RTK rarefaction, the Chao1 estimator, and Recon v2.1 estimates of unobserved clonotypes. Generation probabilities were computed with OLGA for all TCRbeta clonotypes obtained by the gDNA method from a few donors. TCRdb provides this immuneACCESS table in a form limited to in-frame rearrangements. Some clones are lacking; in checked studies, under half of them reflect an unresolved V gene, and why the rest are absent is not known. V, J and clone size were drawn from that table, and D and trimming were deduced from the DNA. The sample table records 1.5 million to 2.5 million clones; about 94% of these occur just once. Jointly, the top ten make up 1% to 1.5% of the sample.

What was sequenced was naive CD8+ T cells sorted from blood. Read against the paper, the sample's cell subset or site label means: CD45RA+CCR7+. Recombination joined TRBV7-9 with TRBJ2-5, with 9 central nucleotides matching TRBD1. This clonotype was sampled from a young man in good health. This receptor carries the CDR3 CASSPGTGNGETQYF. DNA sequence: TGTGCCAGCAGCCCAGGGACAGGGAACGGAGAGACCCAGTACTTC.